Below, 18 T cell receptor beta chains from the same sample are listed, as sequenced in a study of graft-versus-host responses after intestinal transplantation. Some clones are missing from TCRdb's copy, which holds only in-frame ones; the method was immunoSEQ multiplex PCR. The table lists some 10,000 clones, about 95% of them singletons, with roughly 17% in the top ten. The input for sequencing was bone marrow, taken around 520 days after intestinal transplantation. The source is a human patient who received an intestinal transplant, so some T cells may come from the graft donor.

CDR3 nucleotide sequence: TGTGCCAGCAGCTTCGCAGATACGCAGTATTTT. Translated: CASSFADTQYF. The chain uses TRBV11-3 and TRBJ2-3; no clear D gene. CDR3 length: 11 amino acids. CDR1 and CDR2 from the germline V gene are SGHNT and YENEEA. Trimming took off 3 bases at V and 4 bases at J, with 2 bases between the two ends.

V usage is TRBV19 and J usage is TRBJ2-7, with 8 bases aligning to TRBD1. In germline, CDR1 is LNHDA, CDR2 SQIVND (reference sequence). The CDR3 covers 14 residues. After removal of 3 bases from V and 3 bases from J, the junction contained 4 bases not matched to a gene. CDR3 sequence (DNA): TGTGCCAGTAGTATCCGGACAGGGCTCTACGAGCAGTACTTC. Translation: CASSIRTGLYEQYF.

The chain employs TRBV7-3 and TRBJ2-5; tentative D call: TRBD1 (6 bases). The J call could be wrong; TRBJ2-7 is a better fit for the DNA end. The CDR3 length is 15 residues. CDR1 SGHTA and CDR2 FQGTGA come from the germline V gene. The CDR3 reads CASSAIGGAVDEQYF. CDR3 sequence (DNA): TGTGCCAGCAGCGCCATTGGGGGCGCAGTGGACGAGCAGTACTTC.

This chain uses TRBV7-9 with TRBJ1-5; D is possibly TRBD1 (5 bases). This CDR3 has 17 residues. Germline V gene sequence: CDR1 SEHNR, CDR2 FQNEAQ (reference sequence). V shed 1 base and J shed 0 bases, with 13 bases lying between them. CDR3 DNA: TGTGCCAGCAGCTTAGGAACCAACAGGTTTAGCAATCAGCCCCAGCATTTT. Translated: CASSLGTNRFSNQPQHF.

The chain joins TRBV5-1 to TRBJ2-7, with TRBD2 matching 8 bases. V dropped 0 bases and J dropped 0; count of bases not matched to a gene: 2. This CDR3 is built from 15 residues. Germline CDR1 and CDR2: SGHRS and YFSETQ. The CDR3 is CASSLGTSPSYEQYF. CDR3 nucleotide sequence: TGCGCCAGCAGCTTGGGGACTAGCCCCTCCTACGAGCAGTACTTC.

Here the CDR3 DNA reads TGTGCCAGCAGTTACCCACCACAGGAGGGGGCATACGAGCAGTACTTC. Protein sequence: CASSYPPQEGAYEQYF. The chain is built from TRBV6-6 and TRBJ2-7, with D possibly matching TRBD1 (7 bases). The germline V gene has CDR1 MNHNY and CDR2 SVGAGI (reference sequence). Trimming removed 2 bases from V and 4 bases from J, with 18 bases in between. The CDR3 has 16 residues.

V usage is TRBV7-9 and J usage is TRBJ1-1, with D unclear. With 5 bases removed from V and 7 bases from J, the gap between germline ends came to 14 bases. Germline values: CDR1 SEHNR, CDR2 FQNEAQ (reference sequence). The CDR3 has 13 residues. CDR3: CASSTHNEGEAFF. CDR3 in DNA: TGTGCCAGCAGCACACATAACGAGGGTGAAGCTTTCTTT.

The V gene is TRBV7-2, the J gene TRBJ2-5, with 11 bases lining up with TRBD2. CDR1 is SGHTA and CDR2 is FQGNSA in the germline V gene. J was trimmed by 11 bases and V by 2 bases; bases with no gene match: 19. The CDR3 contains 18 residues. DNA for the CDR3: TGTGCCAGCAGCTTAAGGCGGGGTAGCGGGAGGGCCTTACGGGAGCAGTACTTC. Translation gives CASSLRRGSGRALREQYF.

The V call is TRBV19, the J call TRBJ2-1; 12 nucleotides agree with TRBD2. CDR3 size: 16 residues. V was pared by 4 bases and J by 6 bases, with 7 bases of the junction left unmatched. CDR1 is LNHDA, CDR2 SQIVND, per germline (reference sequence). This chain's CDR3 is CASSKLAGGGINEQFF. The CDR3 DNA sequence: TGTGCCAGTAGTAAACTAGCGGGAGGCGGTATCAATGAGCAGTTCTTC.

The chain joins TRBV11-2 to TRBJ2-1; possibly TRBD1 for D (5 bases). The CDR3 consists of 12 residues. Germline CDR1 is SGHAT and CDR2 is FQNNGV. V shed 2 bases and J shed 8 bases, with 7 bases lying between them. In nucleotides, the CDR3 is TGTGCCAGCAGCTTAAGGGGTGATGAGCAGTTCTTC. Its translation is CASSLRGDEQFF.

This clone showed up just once. The rearrangement links TRBV5-1 to TRBJ1-3; D possibly corresponds to TRBD1 (5 bases). The CDR3 is made up of 16 amino acids. Germline assignment: CDR1 SGHRS and CDR2 YFSETQ. V gave up 2 bases and J gave up 0 bases, with 12 bases separating them. CDR3 protein: CASSLRDSRSGNTIYF. In DNA form, the CDR3 reads TGCGCCAGCAGCTTACGCGACAGCCGCTCTGGAAACACCATATATTTT.

The J gene is TRBJ2-3, the V gene TRBV9, with D uncertain. The CDR3 sequence is 15 residues long. V lost 1 base and J 4 bases, leaving 13 bases between the germline ends. Germline CDR1 SGDLS, CDR2 YYNGEE. The CDR3 DNA reads TGTGCCAGCAGCGTAAGTGGAGATTATCCAGATACGCAGTATTTT. Translated: CASSVSGDYPDTQYF.

This clone was observed once. CDR3 nucleotides: TGTGCCAGCTCACTAAAGTCAGGGGGCGACGAGCAGTACTTC. Translating gives CASSLKSGGDEQYF. The V gene is TRBV18, the J gene TRBJ2-7; TRBD1 agrees at 8 bases. Germline V CDR1 and CDR2: KGHSH, LQKENI. CDR3 length: 14 amino acids. Trimming removed 4 bases from V and 5 bases from J; junction bases left unmatched: 7. The entire variable domain, with the rest obtained from reference TRBV18 and TRBJ2-7, is as follows: NAGVMQNPRHLVRRRGQEARLRCSPMKGHSHVYWYRQLPEEGLKFMVYLQKENIIDESGMPKERFSAEFPKEGPSILRIQQVVRGDSAAYFCASSLKSGGDEQYFGPGTRLTVT.

The J gene is TRBJ2-4, the V gene TRBV6-5; weak D call: TRBD2 (5 bases). Germline V gives CDR1 MNHEY, CDR2 SVGAGI. The CDR3 spans 13 residues. Trimming cost V 5 bases and J 8 bases, with 13 bases left between them. Here the CDR3 DNA reads TGTGCCAGCAGTACGGGATCGTCGGACATTCAGTACTTC. Encoded protein: CASSTGSSDIQYF.

This chain links TRBV27 with TRBJ2-3; unclear D gene. V was cut by 1 base and J by 2 bases, with 16 bases left in between. CDR1 is MNHEY, CDR2 SMNVEV, per germline (reference sequence). This CDR3 is built from 17 residues. CDR3 DNA: TGTGCCAGCAGTTTATACCACCGGATCCCTGCCACAGATACGCAGTATTTT. Residues: CASSLYHRIPATDTQYF.

V usage is TRBV6-5 and J usage is TRBJ1-2; D is uncertain. The CDR3 extends over 15 amino acids. Deletions cut 5 bases from V and 4 bases from J, with 17 bases between. Germline lookup yields CDR1 MNHEY and CDR2 SVGAGI. The CDR3 DNA is TGTGCCAGCAGTCCCTGGGATACATGGAGCTATGGCTACACCTTC. It is translated as CASSPWDTWSYGYTF.

This rearrangement joins TRBV4-2 to TRBJ1-6; TRBD1 is a possible D gene (5 bases). This CDR3 is built from 15 residues. Between the trimmed V and J ends, which lost 1 base and 4 bases, there was a span of 8 bases. Germline CDR1 is LGHNA and CDR2 is YNFKEQ. The CDR3 spells CASSQGQLYNSPLHF. The CDR3 DNA follows: TGTGCCAGCAGCCAAGGACAGCTTTATAATTCACCCCTCCACTTT.

This clone was found once. The chain carries TRBV25-1 and TRBJ2-3; unclear D gene. The CDR3 has 16 residues. The ends were cut back, 3 bases at V and 2 bases at J, with 15 bases in the middle. Per the germline V gene, CDR1 is MGHDK and CDR2 is SYGVNS. The CDR3 loop is CASSDLRAQPTDTQYF. In nucleotides, the CDR3 is TGTGCCAGCAGTGACCTTCGGGCCCAACCCACAGATACGCAGTATTTT.